This entry describes one TCR beta chain. The antigen remains unidentified. These data originate in a study of cytomegalovirus exposure and HLA in healthy donors. Study context: Later, an analysis reported that the 130 or so validation repertoires had used the same platform as the 550 to 750 first-cohort repertoires. General observations from the study: The dataset shows that most TCR sequences were rare, while some public TCRs occurred in many donors.

The length of the CDR3 is 14 residues. The germline V gene encodes CDR1 SGHDT and CDR2 YYEEEE. V lost 1 base, J lost 3 bases, and 9 bases lay in between. TCRdb keeps only in-frame clones here, not all; method: immunoSEQ multiplex PCR. The sample lists some 190,000 clones; roughly 86% were seen once. Sequences were obtained from PBMCs. The rearrangement joins TRBV5-6 to TRBJ2-3; TRBD2 is a possible D gene (5 bases). This clonotype originated in a man aged 25-40 years in good health and CMV-seropositive. The chain's CDR3 is CASSLIGSTDTQYF. Here the CDR3 DNA reads TGTGCCAGCAGCTTGATTGGGAGTACAGATACGCAGTATTTT. The full variable domain, its missing parts supplied by reference TRBV5-6 and TRBJ2-3, is DAGVTQSPTHLIKTRGQQVTLRCSPKSGHDTVSWYQQALGQGPQFIFQYYEEEERQRGNFPDRFSGHQFPNYSSELNVNALLLGDSALYLCASSLIGSTDTQYFGPGTRLTVL.